The 29 T cell receptor beta chains reported below all come from one sample, sequenced in a study of Graves' ophthalmopathy and Graves' hyperthyroidism. RNA transcripts were the source from which TCR beta CDR3 regions were amplified. RT-PCR in the first round used HTBI primers; a second-round multiplex PCR followed. TCRdb recomputed calls from the multiplex PCR reads with MiXCR, one row per CDR3 protein. The sample consists of about 420,000 distinct CDR3 sequences, more than 20% of them appearing once. Sequenced input: peripheral blood. Every receptor here comes from a woman under 30 with stable Graves' hyperthyroidism.

On this clonotype: At one end, the junction sequence differs from germline, possibly due to a read error. The chain has TRBV5-1 and TRBJ1-2, with D unresolved. Germline V gives CDR1 SGHRS, CDR2 YFSETQ. This CDR3 has 14 residues. The CDR3 bases are TGCGCCTGCAGCTTGGATAGGCCCGACTATGGCTACACCTTC. It yields the protein CACSLDRPDYGYTF.

This chain links TRBV19 with TRBJ1-5; the match to TRBD1 covers 7 bases. The germline CDR1 and CDR2 sequences are LNHDA and SQIVND (reference sequence). CDR3 size: 15 residues. J lost 2 bases, V lost 6 bases, and 7 bases had no gene match. The CDR3, as DNA: TGTGCCAGTAGCGGACAGGTGGGGGGCAATCAGCCCCAGCATTTT. It yields the protein CASSGQVGGNQPQHF. The full variable domain, with the rest looked up from reference TRBV19 and TRBJ1-5, is DGGITQSPKYLFRKEGQNVTLSCEQNLNHDAMYWYRQDPGQGLRLIYYSQIVNDFQKGDIAEGYSVSREKKESFPLTVTSAQKNPTAFYLCASSGQVGGNQPQHFGDGTRLSIL.

This clonotype was seen a few times. This clone may be a read error of a much larger clone one base away. The chain links TRBV11-2 to TRBJ1-2; no definite D call. Germline CDR1 SGHAT, CDR2 FQNNGV. V was shortened by 4 bases and J by 7 bases, with 22 bases between the two germline ends. This CDR3 spans 16 amino acids. DNA for the CDR3: TGTGCCAGCAGCTCACGACCGACAAGGACTCTCTCTGGCTACACCTTC. Residues: CASSSRPTRTLSGYTF. Full variable domain (missing parts from reference TRBV11-2 and TRBJ1-2): EAGVAQSPRYKIIEKRQSVAFWCNPISGHATLYWYQQILGQGPKLLIQFQNNGVVDDSQLPKDRFSAERLKGVDSTLKIQPAKLEDSAVYLCASSSRPTRTLSGYTFGSGTRLTVV.

This clonotype was recorded many times. The chain links TRBV7-2 to TRBJ2-7, with TRBD2 matching over 9 bases. Germline CDR1 reads SGHTA; CDR2 reads FQGNSA. After removal of 8 bases from V and 5 bases from J, the junction contained 13 bases not matched to a gene. The CDR3 runs 15 residues. CDR3 in DNA: TGTGCCAGCGTTGAGGCTAGCGGGAATCCGGACGAGCAGTACTTC. Its protein is CASVEASGNPDEQYF.

The J gene is TRBJ2-7, the V gene TRBV2, with TRBD1 as a possible D gene (5 bases). Germline CDR1 SNHLY, CDR2 FYNNEI. V lost 8 bases to trimming and J lost 3 bases, with 11 bases between them. The CDR3 has 12 residues. The CDR3 region has the DNA TGTGCCAGCGGCTACAGGATCTACGAGCAGTACTTC. Encoded protein: CASGYRIYEQYF.

The V and J genes are TRBV9 and TRBJ1-2; D is uncertain. The CDR3 loop spans 13 amino acids. Germline CDR1 is SGDLS and CDR2 is YYNGEE. V was cut by 0 bases and J by 8 bases, with 11 bases left in between. The CDR3 is CASSVEGRNGYTF. The CDR3 nucleotides are TGTGCCAGCAGCGTAGAGGGCAGAAACGGCTACACCTTC.

This clonotype was seen repeatedly, ten times or more. This chain uses TRBV6-2 or TRBV6-3 with TRBJ2-6, with D perhaps matching TRBD2 (5 bases). This CDR3 spans 17 amino acids. Looked up from germline, CDR1 is MNHEY and CDR2 is SVGEGT. Trimming stripped 3 bases from V and 0 bases from J, with 12 bases between. The CDR3 bases are TGTGCCAGCAGTTATGGGAGACACCTCTCTGGGGCCAACGTCCTGACTTTC. As protein: CASSYGRHLSGANVLTF.

V and J are TRBV11-2 and TRBJ2-7; maybe TRBD1 (6 bases). V was cut by 6 bases and J by 1 base, with 16 bases left in between. CDR3 size: 15 residues. CDR1 SGHAT and CDR2 FQNNGV come from the germline V gene. CDR3 DNA sequence: TGTGCCAGCAGGAAACCGGGACACAGGTCCTACGAGCAGTACTTC. The encoded protein is CASRKPGHRSYEQYF.

This rearrangement joins TRBV28 to TRBJ1-5; 9 bases agree with TRBD1. Per the germline V gene, CDR1 is MDHEN and CDR2 is SYDVKM. This CDR3 comprises 17 residues. V trimming: 4 bases; J trimming: 5 bases; junction bases outside the gene matches: 12. The CDR3 protein is CASSSRGAGTGYQPQHF. DNA for the CDR3: TGTGCCAGCAGTTCCCGGGGAGCCGGGACAGGGTATCAGCCCCAGCATTTT.

This clonotype was seen repeatedly, ten times or more. V is TRBV5-7 and J is TRBJ1-5, with D possibly matching TRBD1 (6 bases). TRBV5-7 is an open reading frame, and its role is uncertain. This CDR3 has 16 residues. V lost 4 bases and J lost 6, with 20 bases in between. CDR3 residues: CASSPSARGAGQPQHF. The CDR3 nucleotides read TGTGCCAGCAGCCCCTCAGCCAGGGGCGCGGGTCAGCCCCAGCATTTT.

The table lists this clonotype with a count of one. The chain joins TRBV6-1 to TRBJ2-7, with 9 bases matching TRBD2. CDR1 and CDR2 from the germline V gene are MNHNS and SASEGT. The CDR3 has 13 residues. V shed 8 bases and J 0 bases; nucleotides not matched to a gene: 2. CDR3 residues: CASGLASSYEQYF. The CDR3 bases are TGTGCCAGCGGACTAGCGTCCTCCTACGAGCAGTACTTC.

The chain employs TRBV4-1 and TRBJ1-3, with D maybe TRBD1 (6 bases). CDR3 length: 15 residues. Per germline, CDR1 MGHRA and CDR2 YSYEKL. The V end was cut by 1 base, the J end by 2 bases, with 9 bases between. CDR3 sequence (DNA): TGCGCCAGCAGCCAAGTACAGGGAGCTGGAAACACCATATATTTT. It specifies CASSQVQGAGNTIYF.

This clonotype has more than one count but fewer than ten. DNA of the CDR3: TGCGCCAGCAGCTACACAGGGGGCGGATACGAGCAGTACTTC. Residues: CASSYTGGGYEQYF. The chain is built from TRBV5-1 and TRBJ2-7; 9 bases agree with TRBD1. There are 14 residues in the CDR3. J gave up 4 bases and V 3 bases, and 5 bases lay outside the gene matches. Germline V gene lookup returns CDR1 SGHRS and CDR2 YFSETQ.

This clonotype was observed at least ten times. The chain employs TRBV5-1 and TRBJ2-2; perhaps TRBD1 as D (6 bases). The CDR3 extends over 14 amino acids. Germline V gene lookup returns CDR1 SGHRS and CDR2 YFSETQ. V was shortened by 3 bases and J by 1 base, with 7 bases between the two germline ends. In DNA form, the CDR3 reads TGCGCCAGCAGCTCGACAGGGAACACCGGGGAGCTGTTTTTT. This codes for CASSSTGNTGELFF.

In this sample, this clonotype turned up many times. Germline and junction disagree at one end, which may indicate a read error. V usage is TRBV18 and J usage is TRBJ2-4, with D tentatively TRBD1 (6 bases). Germline V gene sequence: CDR1 KGHSH, CDR2 LQKENI. CDR3 length equals 14 residues. CDR3 DNA sequence: TGTGCCAGCTCACCAACAGGGACGGAAAACATTAAGTACTTC. Its translation: CASSPTGTENIKYF.

This clonotype was counted between two and nine times. The chain couples TRBV30 to TRBJ2-2; D is uncertain. Per the germline V gene, CDR1 is GTSNPN and CDR2 is SVGIG (reference sequence). The CDR3 contains 13 residues. V was shortened by 3 bases and J by 1 base, with 6 bases between the two germline ends. CDR3 sequence reads: CAWRGQNTGELFF. For the CDR3, the DNA is TGTGCCTGGAGGGGCCAGAACACCGGGGAGCTGTTTTTT.

This clonotype was picked up many times. The gene calls are TRBV12-3 or TRBV12-4 and TRBJ1-1; 7 bases agree with TRBD1. J gave up 8 bases and V 5 bases, and 20 bases lay outside the gene matches. This CDR3 has 17 residues. In DNA, the CDR3 is TGTGCCAGCAGTACGAATCGGGACAGATATACTAAAATGGAAGCTTTCTTT. Protein sequence: CASSTNRDRYTKMEAFF.

In its sample, this clonotype was seen many times. The chain recombines TRBV9 with TRBJ2-5; no firm D call. Germline V gene lookup returns CDR1 SGDLS and CDR2 YYNGEE. Trimming removed 2 bases from V and 5 bases from J, with 4 bases in between. The CDR3 consists of 11 residues. The DNA for the CDR3 is TGTGCCAGCAGCGTGTGGGAGACCCAGTACTTC. It translates to CASSVWETQYF.

This clonotype occurred a few times. The chain carries TRBV4-3 and TRBJ1-2, with D unclear. This CDR3 comprises 15 residues. V dropped 4 bases and J dropped 4 bases, with 16 bases sitting between them. CDR1 is LGHNA, CDR2 YSLEER, per germline. The DNA of the CDR3 is TGCGCCAGCAGCCGCGCGCGGTGGGGTTCCTATGGCTACACCTTC. Encoded protein: CASSRARWGSYGYTF.

This clonotype has ten or more counts. This sequence joins TRBV6-1 and TRBJ1-1, with no clear D. The CDR3 covers 13 residues. V lost 6 bases and J lost 3, with 11 bases in between. The germline V gene has CDR1 MNHNS and CDR2 SASEGT. The CDR3 here is CASSRGWDTEAFF. In DNA form, the CDR3 reads TGTGCCAGCAGCAGAGGGTGGGACACTGAAGCTTTCTTT.

The DNA for the CDR3 is TGTGCCAGCAGTCCCGCCGACAGGGACGGAAACACCATATATTTT. It specifies CASSPADRDGNTIYF. The chain recombines TRBV12-3 or TRBV12-4 with TRBJ1-3; 7 bases are a match to TRBD1. With V trimmed by 5 bases and J by 4 bases, 8 bases remained unmatched. The CDR3 runs to 15 residues.

V is TRBV12-3 or TRBV12-4 and J is TRBJ1-2; no clear D gene. Trimming removed 3 bases at V and 4 bases at J, with 18 bases between. The CDR3 contains 16 residues. The CDR3, as DNA: TGTGCCAGCAGTTTTATTAATCTTCGCATCATCTATGGCTACACCTTC. It yields the protein CASSFINLRIIYGYTF.

This clonotype was seen repeatedly, ten times or more. The chain is built from TRBV20-1 and TRBJ2-7; possibly TRBD2 for D (6 bases). Germline V gene data show CDR1 as DFQATT and CDR2 as SNEGSKA (reference sequence). The CDR3 is 11 residues long. The CDR3 DNA follows: TGCGCCTCCGGGGGTACCTACGAGCAGTACTTC. It encodes CASGGTYEQYF.

This clonotype was detected only a few times. This chain connects TRBV6-5 to TRBJ2-2; unclear D gene. This CDR3 is 12 amino acids long. The V end lost 4 bases, the J end lost 7 bases, and 7 bases lay between the germline ends. Per germline, CDR1 MNHEY and CDR2 SVGAGI. The CDR3 loop is CASSSYFGELFF. The CDR3 nucleotides read TGTGCCAGCAGTTCCTACTTCGGGGAGCTGTTTTTT.

V usage is TRBV29-1 and J usage is TRBJ1-2; D is unclear. The CDR3 spans 10 residues. Per germline, CDR1 SQVTM and CDR2 ANQGSEA. Trimming shortened V by 7 bases and J by 8 bases, and 11 bases separated the two germline ends. The CDR3 is CSAPVDGYTF. CDR3 in DNA: TGCAGCGCCCCGGTGGACGGCTACACCTTC. The variable domain in full, with the rest retrieved from reference TRBV29-1 and TRBJ1-2, is SAVISQKPSRDICQRGTSLTIQCQVDSQVTMMFWYRQQPGQSLTLIATANQGSEATYESGFVIDKFPISRPNLTFSTLTVSNMSPEDSSIYLCSAPVDGYTFGSGTRLTVV.

This clonotype was observed at least ten times. The chain recombines TRBV6-1 with TRBJ1-2, with unresolved D. The CDR3 consists of 12 residues. The V gene's germline CDR1 is MNHNS and CDR2 SASEGT. V gave up 2 bases and J gave up 9 bases, with 10 bases separating them. The CDR3 nucleotides are TGTGCCAGCAGTGAAATTACTTTTAGCTACACCTTC. Its protein product is CASSEITFSYTF.

This clonotype was recorded at least ten times. Relative to the germline gene, one junction end is altered; a read error may explain this. The chain has TRBV6-1 and TRBJ1-5; tentative D call: TRBD1 (6 bases). Germline-derived CDR1 and CDR2 are MNHNS and SASEGT. The CDR3 runs to 13 residues. The CDR3 sequence: CASSTYRDQLQHF. In DNA form, the CDR3 reads TGTGCCAGCAGTACCTACAGGGATCAGCTCCAGCATTTT.

This clonotype was recorded at least ten times. This rearrangement joins TRBV5-1 to TRBJ2-5; weak D call: TRBD2 (6 bases). The germline CDR1 and CDR2 sequences are SGHRS and YFSETQ. V gave up 0 bases and J gave up 1 base, with 10 bases separating them. CDR3 length: 15 residues. CDR3 region: CASSLDGSGQETQYF. CDR3 sequence (DNA): TGCGCCAGCAGCTTGGATGGTAGCGGCCAAGAGACCCAGTACTTC. The full variable domain, rest sourced from reference TRBV5-1 and TRBJ2-5, is KAGVTQTPRYLIKTRGQQVTLSCSPISGHRSVSWYQQTPGQGLQFLFEYFSETQRNKGNFPGRFSGRQFSNSRSEMNVSTLELGDSALYLCASSLDGSGQETQYFGPGTRLLVL.

This clonotype occurred many times. The chain is built from TRBV29-1 and TRBJ1-5; D is possibly TRBD1 (6 bases). V shed 5 bases and J shed 2 bases, with 19 bases lying between them. Per germline, CDR1 SQVTM and CDR2 ANQGSEA. The CDR3 totals 16 residues. In DNA, the CDR3 is TGCAGCGTTCAACAGGGAAGTGGGTTCGGCAATCAGCCCCAGCATTTT. Amino acid sequence: CSVQQGSGFGNQPQHF.